These 8 T cell receptor beta chains were sequenced from one sample in a study of radiotherapy plus CTLA-4 blockade in lung cancer. The protocol was immunoSEQ multiplex PCR, while the TCRdb copy is restricted to in-frame clones and leaves out a portion. The profile shows tens of thousands of clones, approximately 75% of them singletons. Sequenced here: peripheral blood, sampled from a patient treated with radiotherapy plus ipilimumab. These receptors were obtained from a human donor with non-small cell lung cancer that progressed on radiotherapy plus ipilimumab.

The V and J genes are TRBV6-4 and TRBJ1-5; no firm D call. Germline V lookup: CDR1 MRHNA, CDR2 SNTAGT. This CDR3 comprises 17 residues. V was trimmed by 4 bases and J by 1 base, leaving 17 bases between them. The CDR3 nucleotides read TGTGCCAGCAGTGCCCCGAAATGGGGAGGAAGCAATCAGCCCCAGCATTTT. Translating it yields CASSAPKWGGSNQPQHF.

The genes are TRBV5-1 and TRBJ2-2, with 11 bases fitting TRBD2. Germline V lookup: CDR1 SGHRS, CDR2 YFSETQ. V was clipped by 5 bases and J by 3 bases; unmatched bases: 12. The CDR3 has 18 residues. As DNA, the CDR3 is TGCGCCAGCAGTTCTACGTTTAGCGGGAGGGCCGACACCGGGGAGCTGTTTTTT. Its protein is CASSSTFSGRADTGELFF.

The V call is TRBV7-9, the J call TRBJ1-5, with D tentatively TRBD1 (5 bases). Trimming left V 6 bases short and J 0 bases short, with 15 bases between. CDR1 and CDR2 from the germline V gene are SEHNR and FQNEAQ (reference sequence). The CDR3 loop spans 16 amino acids. The CDR3 coding sequence is TGTGCCAGCAGTCCAGCGGCGGGGGGTAGCAATCAGCCCCAGCATTTT. Residues: CASSPAAGGSNQPQHF.

The gene calls are TRBV5-1 and TRBJ2-5; D is unclear. The V gene's germline CDR1 is SGHRS and CDR2 YFSETQ. The CDR3 has 13 residues. V was shortened by 0 bases and J by 3 bases, with 6 bases between the two germline ends. Here the CDR3 reads CASSLGVEETQYF. The CDR3 DNA reads as TGCGCCAGCAGCTTGGGTGTAGAAGAGACCCAGTACTTC. The variable domain in full, completed from reference TRBV5-1 and TRBJ2-5, reads KAGVTQTPRYLIKTRGQQVTLSCSPISGHRSVSWYQQTPGQGLQFLFEYFSETQRNKGNFPGRFSGRQFSNSRSEMNVSTLELGDSALYLCASSLGVEETQYFGPGTRLLVL.

The chain has TRBV6-5 and TRBJ1-6; a possible D gene is TRBD1 (5 bases). The V and J ends lost 5 bases and 7 bases respectively, with 15 bases between them. CDR1 and CDR2 from the germline V gene are MNHEY and SVGAGI. This CDR3 comprises 15 residues. The CDR3 DNA follows: TGTGCCAGCAGTGCGCCCGCAGAGGGGAATTCACCCCTCCACTTT. It specifies CASSAPAEGNSPLHF.

The V call is TRBV9, the J call TRBJ1-4, with unresolved D. Trimming pared 0 bases from V and 5 bases from J, leaving 11 bases between. CDR3 length equals 15 residues. The germline CDR1 and CDR2 sequences are SGDLS and YYNGEE. The CDR3 spells CASSVDGRKNEKLFF. The CDR3 bases are TGTGCCAGCAGCGTAGACGGGCGGAAGAATGAAAAACTGTTTTTT.

This chain connects TRBV28 to TRBJ2-7; the match to TRBD2 covers 7 bases. The CDR3 contains 15 residues. Germline trimming cut 7 bases from V and 1 base from J; bases unmatched to any gene: 10. Germline V gene sequence: CDR1 MDHEN, CDR2 SYDVKM. The CDR3 bases are TGTGCCAGCACCCCTCGGGGGGAGGGATCCTACGAGCAGTACTTC. It encodes CASTPRGEGSYEQYF.

CDR3 DNA sequence: TGTGCCAGCACCTGGACAGGGTCGGGGGAGCAGTACTTC. Translated, it gives CASTWTGSGEQYF. The chain employs TRBV28 and TRBJ2-7; the match to TRBD1 covers 8 bases. The V and J ends lost 7 bases and 7 bases, in that order; junction bases with no gene match: 9. Germline CDR1 reads MDHEN; CDR2 reads SYDVKM. The CDR3 covers 13 residues.